These 25 T cell receptor beta chains share one sample of origin, sequenced in a study of blood T cell repertoires in COVID-19. Libraries were prepared by immunoSEQ multiplex PCR; TCRdb keeps only in-frame clonotypes and omits some of them. The table lists about 130,000 clones, 75% to 85% of them singletons. The sequencing input was peripheral blood. All receptors come from a man at least 80 years old with acute or convalescent COVID-19.

CDR3 nucleotide sequence: TGTGCCAGCAGCAAAATACAGGGTAGCTCTGGAAACACCATATATTTT. This gives the protein CASSKIQGSSGNTIYF. The chain recombines TRBV11-2 with TRBJ1-3, with TRBD1 as a possible D gene (6 bases). The germline gives CDR1 SGHAT, CDR2 FQNNGV. The CDR3 spans 16 residues. Trimming left V 5 bases short and J 0 bases short, with 14 bases between.

The chain joins TRBV7-2 to TRBJ2-5, with TRBD2 matching over 8 bases. Germline V gives CDR1 SGHTA, CDR2 FQGNSA. This CDR3 has 14 amino acids. V was pared by 4 bases and J by 7 bases, with 8 bases of the junction left unmatched. The DNA for the CDR3 is TGTGCCAGCAGCTCGACTAGCGAATTAGGGACCCAGTACTTC. It yields the protein CASSSTSELGTQYF.

The chain carries TRBV10-3 and TRBJ1-2, with 9 bases lining up with TRBD1. The CDR3 covers 15 residues. CDR1 is ENHRY and CDR2 is SYGVKD in the germline V gene. After removal of 6 bases from V and 5 bases from J, the junction contained 10 bases not matched to a gene. The chain's CDR3 is CAISPTAGTGYGYTF. In nucleotides, the CDR3 is TGTGCCATCAGCCCGACCGCAGGGACAGGGTATGGCTACACCTTC.

This chain links TRBV3-1 (or the pseudogene TRBV3-2) with TRBJ2-7; 7 nucleotides agree with TRBD2. The J segment lost 2 bases and the V segment lost 0 bases, leaving 7 bases of the junction unmatched. The CDR3 contains 16 residues. Germline values: CDR1 LGHDT, CDR2 YNNKEL (reference sequence). In nucleotides, the CDR3 is TGTGCCAGCAGCCAAGACCTAGCGGCGGCTACCTACGAGCAGTACTTC. It codes for CASSQDLAAATYEQYF.

The CDR3 region has the DNA TGTGCCAGCACCATCCCAGGGCGGTCCGGGGAGCTGTTTTTT. It encodes CASTIPGRSGELFF. The chain recombines TRBV5-6 with TRBJ2-2, with a tentative D call TRBD1 (5 bases). CDR1 SGHDT and CDR2 YYEEEE come from the germline V gene. This CDR3 is 14 amino acids long. V gave up 6 bases and J gave up 6 bases, with 15 bases separating them.

This clone has at least ten counts. This chain connects TRBV7-7 to TRBJ2-1; TRBD1 is a possible D gene (6 bases). Per the germline V gene, CDR1 is SSHAT and CDR2 is FNYEAQ (reference sequence). The CDR3 is 13 residues long. V was trimmed by 2 bases and J by 10 bases, leaving 12 bases between them. The CDR3 protein is CASSLSSGGEQFF. Here the CDR3 DNA reads TGTGCCAGCAGCTTATCGAGTGGGGGCGAGCAGTTCTTC.

This clone was seen more than once but under ten times. The chain employs TRBV11-2 and TRBJ2-4, with unresolved D. Trimming pared 5 bases from V and 0 bases from J, leaving 11 bases between. CDR3 size: 15 residues. CDR1 and CDR2 (germline): SGHAT, FQNNGV. CDR3 DNA sequence: TGTGCCAGCAGCAAAAGACATCTAGCCAAAAACATTCAGTACTTC. Protein sequence: CASSKRHLAKNIQYF.

This clone was found once. The chain combines TRBV5-4 with TRBJ2-3, with D possibly being TRBD1 (6 bases). Germline CDR1 and CDR2: SGHNT and YYREEE (reference sequence). The V end lost 7 bases, the J end lost 6 bases, and 30 bases lay between the germline ends. The CDR3 spans 18 residues. The CDR3, as DNA: TGTGCCAGCCCCGACACCTTTTCCGGGACATTTGTCATTGATACGCAGTATTTT. Translated: CASPDTFSGTFVIDTQYF.

The chain couples TRBV10-3 to TRBJ2-5, with TRBD1 identical over 8 bases. CDR1 is ENHRY and CDR2 is SYGVKD in the germline V gene. This CDR3 is 15 amino acids long. J lost 2 bases, V lost 3 bases, and 5 bases had no gene match. The DNA of the CDR3 is TGTGCCATCAGTGACCCAGGGGGCCGGCAAGAGACCCAGTACTTC. Its translation: CAISDPGGRQETQYF.

The V call is TRBV7-9, the J call TRBJ2-1; the match to TRBD1 covers 8 bases. This CDR3 is built from 13 residues. The germline V gene has CDR1 SEHNR and CDR2 FQNEAQ (reference sequence). V lost 2 bases and J lost 7; bases outside the gene matches: 1. This chain's CDR3 is CASSLNRGNEQFF. CDR3 sequence (DNA): TGTGCCAGCAGCTTAAACAGGGGGAATGAGCAGTTCTTC.

The rearrangement uses TRBV5-1 and TRBJ2-5; 10 nucleotides align to TRBD2. The CDR3 is 15 amino acids. V lost 3 bases and J lost 5; bases outside the gene matches: 7. From germline, CDR1 is SGHRS and CDR2 YFSETQ. The CDR3 nucleotides are TGCGCCAGCAGCTCCGGGGGGACTAGCGTTGAGACCCAGTACTTC. Its translation: CASSSGGTSVETQYF.

This rearrangement joins TRBV28 to TRBJ2-7; 12 bases are shared with TRBD1. CDR3 length: 15 residues. The germline CDR1 and CDR2 sequences are MDHEN and SYDVKM. V trimming: 6 bases; J trimming: 5 bases; junction bases outside the gene matches: 8. CDR3 residues: CASSLGGTGGNEQYF. CDR3 in DNA: TGTGCCAGCAGCCTGGGGGGGACAGGGGGCAACGAGCAGTACTTC.

V usage is TRBV28 and J usage is TRBJ2-3; D is possibly TRBD2 (6 bases). The CDR3 covers 16 residues. Germline V gene sequence: CDR1 MDHEN, CDR2 SYDVKM. V gave up 3 bases and J gave up 1 base, with 14 bases separating them. CDR3 sequence reads: CASSFYGTGGTDTQYF. The CDR3 DNA sequence: TGTGCCAGCAGTTTCTACGGGACTGGTGGCACAGATACGCAGTATTTT.

This clone came up once. The rearrangement joins TRBV19 to TRBJ2-2; a weak D match, TRBD2 (7 bases). The CDR3 runs 17 residues. V was cut by 5 bases and J by 4 bases, with 20 bases left in between. Germline V gene data show CDR1 as LNHDA and CDR2 as SQIVND (reference sequence). Here the CDR3 DNA reads TGTGCCAGTAGTTCCCCTAAGGGGGGGCGGGGCACCGGGGAGCTGTTTTTT. Its translation is CASSSPKGGRGTGELFF.

The chain combines TRBV10-3 with TRBJ2-5, with 7 bases aligning to TRBD1. The CDR3 extends over 13 amino acids. Unmatched junction bases numbered 3, after V lost 7 bases and J lost 1 base. CDR1 and CDR2 from the germline V gene are ENHRY and SYGVKD. The CDR3 DNA follows: TGTGCCATCAATCAGGGGGTCCAAGAGACCCAGTACTTC. Translated, it gives CAINQGVQETQYF.

V and J are TRBV4-1 and TRBJ1-4, with unresolved D. V lost 4 bases to trimming and J lost 3 bases, with 21 bases between them. The germline gives CDR1 MGHRA, CDR2 YSYEKL. The CDR3 consists of 18 residues. CDR3 protein: CASSPLPSQSFPNEKLFF. In DNA form, the CDR3 reads TGCGCCAGCAGCCCATTGCCTAGCCAATCCTTTCCTAATGAAAAACTGTTTTTT.

V and J are TRBV7-3 and TRBJ2-3; D perhaps matches TRBD1 (6 bases). Germline values: CDR1 SGHTA, CDR2 FQGTGA. The ends were cut back, 2 bases at V and 2 bases at J, with 11 bases in the middle. CDR3 size: 15 residues. This CDR3 reads CASSLGQPYTDTQYF. CDR3 sequence (DNA): TGTGCCAGCAGCTTAGGACAGCCCTACACAGATACGCAGTATTTT.

This clone has only a few counts. The junction does not match germline at one end; this may be a read error. This chain connects TRBV5-1 to TRBJ1-1; 10 nucleotides align to TRBD1. Germline CDR1 reads SGHRS; CDR2 reads YFSETQ. The CDR3 has 13 amino acids. The CDR3 loop reads CASTRTGGTEAFF. DNA for the CDR3: TGCGCGAGCACTCGGACAGGGGGCACTGAAGCTTTCTTT.

V and J are TRBV5-1 and TRBJ2-1; 12 bases are shared with TRBD1. CDR1 and CDR2 from the germline V gene are SGHRS and YFSETQ. This CDR3 is built from 17 residues. Trimming at V came to 0 bases and at J to 8 bases, leaving 9 bases not matched to a gene. The DNA for the CDR3 is TGCGCCAGCAGCTTGGGTGTTGGGACAGGGGGCTCCTATGAGCAGTTCTTC. This encodes CASSLGVGTGGSYEQFF.

The V call is TRBV10-3, the J call TRBJ1-4; TRBD1 matches 8 bases. This CDR3 region has 14 residues. CDR1 and CDR2 from the germline V gene are ENHRY and SYGVKD. V gave up 3 bases and J gave up 7 bases; unmatched junction bases: 4. The CDR3 spells CAISDQGAFEKLFF. For the CDR3, the DNA is TGTGCCATCAGTGATCAGGGGGCTTTTGAAAAACTGTTTTTT.

The chain carries TRBV7-9 and TRBJ2-1; the D gene is possibly TRBD1 (6 bases). This CDR3 contains 13 residues. CDR1 SEHNR and CDR2 FQNEAQ come from the germline V gene (reference sequence). V dropped 5 bases and J dropped 7 bases, with 12 bases sitting between them. The CDR3 DNA follows: TGTGCCAGCAGCGCAGGGGTGCGGAATGAGCAGTTCTTC. Its protein product is CASSAGVRNEQFF.

This clone was seen repeatedly, ten times or more. CDR3 nucleotides: TGTGCCATCAGTGACCGACAGGTTACTAATTCACCCCTCCACTTT. Translation gives CAISDRQVTNSPLHF. This chain joins TRBV10-3 and TRBJ1-6; TRBD1 might be the D (6 bases). The CDR3 is 15 residues long. Germline loops: CDR1 ENHRY, CDR2 SYGVKD. V lost 3 bases and J lost 6, with 12 bases in between.

The chain combines TRBV2 with TRBJ2-5; 14 nucleotides line up with TRBD2. Germline CDR1 and CDR2: SNHLY and FYNNEI. The V segment lost 4 bases and the J segment 4 bases; nucleotides outside the gene matches: 8. This CDR3 spans 17 amino acids. The CDR3 region is CASSASGLAGGGETQYF. The DNA of the CDR3 is TGTGCCAGCAGTGCATCTGGACTAGCGGGGGGCGGAGAGACCCAGTACTTC.

The table lists this clone with a count of one. The V call is TRBV3-1 (or the pseudogene TRBV3-2), the J call TRBJ2-1, with D tentatively TRBD2 (6 bases). This CDR3 comprises 15 residues. Germline V lookup: CDR1 LGHDT, CDR2 YNNKEL (reference sequence). V dropped 3 bases and J dropped 0 bases, with 9 bases sitting between them. The CDR3 sequence is CASSHGGVSYNEQFF. The CDR3 DNA sequence: TGTGCCAGCAGCCACGGCGGGGTCTCCTACAATGAGCAGTTCTTC.

This chain joins TRBV6-2 or TRBV6-3 and TRBJ2-5; 8 nucleotides agree with TRBD1. Trimming took 2 bases from V and 5 from J; bases not matched to a gene: 7. Germline V gene lookup returns CDR1 MNHEY and CDR2 SVGEGT. The CDR3 sequence is 15 residues long. CDR3 residues: CASSYPTGAGETQYF. The CDR3 DNA reads TGTGCCAGCAGTTACCCGACAGGGGCTGGCGAGACCCAGTACTTC.